This T cell receptor beta chain was observed in a study of blood T cell repertoires in COVID-19. Across the whole study: Whether acute or convalescent, the COVID-19 samples came from the United States, Italy and Spain. The analysed material was cDNA or gDNA that came from T cells, B-cell-depleted T cells, or PBMCs.

Source study methods: Reference gene primer amplification gave estimated nucleated cell counts. Clones were read by immunoSEQ multiplex PCR, and TCRdb kept only the in-frame ones, dropping some. V and J calls and clone size are given by that table; D and trimming were obtained from the DNA. The sample yields about 170,000 clones, about 85% seen once. V was pared by 3 bases and J by 2 bases, with 0 bases of the junction left unmatched. The CDR3 has 13 amino acids. Germline values: CDR1 MDHEN, CDR2 SYDVKM. Enrolment of Seattle patients took place during active infection, and they were followed longitudinally. With regard to this clone: Other DNA sequences from this sample encode an identical CDR3 as well.

The clonotype originates from a woman of 80 years or more with COVID-19, enrolled during active disease. Sequenced input: peripheral blood. The J gene is TRBJ1-2, the V gene TRBV28, with 7 bases matching TRBD1. This chain's CDR3 is CASSLGQNYGYTF. CDR3 DNA sequence: TGTGCCAGCAGTTTGGGACAGAACTATGGCTACACCTTC.